These 12 T cell receptor beta chains originate from one sample sequenced in a study of blood T cell repertoires in COVID-19. Here immunoSEQ multiplex PCR was the method, and the copy in TCRdb shows in-frame clones only, minus some. This table has 300,000 to 400,000 clones, about 91% appearing once. What was sequenced was peripheral blood. These receptors were obtained from a man aged 25 to 45 with COVID-19, enrolled during active disease.

The chain joins TRBV28 to TRBJ1-5; a possible D gene is TRBD1 (6 bases). CDR1 and CDR2 (germline): MDHEN, SYDVKM. CDR3 length equals 13 residues. V was shortened by 8 bases and J by 7 bases, with 15 bases between the two germline ends. The CDR3 sequence is CASQQGSWQPQHF. DNA of the CDR3: TGTGCCAGCCAACAGGGTAGCTGGCAGCCCCAGCATTTT. The variable domain in full, with the rest retrieved from reference TRBV28 and TRBJ1-5, is DVKVTQSSRYLVKRTGEKVFLECVQDMDHENMFWYRQDPGLGLRLIYFSYDVKMKEKGDIPEGYSVSREKKERFSLILESASTNQTSMYLCASQQGSWQPQHFGDGTRLSIL.

This clone was seen just once. The rearrangement links TRBV25-1 to TRBJ2-2, with a possible D match to TRBD2 (5 bases). In germline, CDR1 is MGHDK, CDR2 SYGVNS. V was shortened by 4 bases and J by 1 base, with 13 bases between the two germline ends. There are 16 residues in the CDR3. CDR3 bases: TGTGCCAGCAGTGCTGACTACACCTTGAACACCGGGGAGCTGTTTTTT. It yields the protein CASSADYTLNTGELFF. The full variable domain, rest sourced from reference TRBV25-1 and TRBJ2-2, is EADIYQTPRYLVIGTGKKITLECSQTMGHDKMYWYQQDPGMELHLIHYSYGVNSTEKGDLSSESTVSRIRTEHFPLTLESARPSHTSQYLCASSADYTLNTGELFFGEGSRLTVL.

The chain links TRBV19 to TRBJ2-1, with 8 nucleotides matching TRBD2. This CDR3 has 16 residues. The germline V gene encodes CDR1 LNHDA and CDR2 SQIVND (reference sequence). Germline trimming cut 6 bases from V and 3 bases from J; bases unmatched to any gene: 10. Here the CDR3 reads CASSRGAGVFYNEQFF. CDR3 sequence (DNA): TGTGCCAGTAGCCGCGGAGCGGGAGTATTCTACAATGAGCAGTTCTTC.

The gene calls are TRBV5-5 and TRBJ2-1, with 10 bases matching TRBD1. The CDR3 is made up of 15 amino acids. V dropped 2 bases and J dropped 5; count of bases not matched to a gene: 4. In germline, CDR1 is SGHKS, CDR2 YYEKEE (reference sequence). The CDR3 loop reads CASSLGQGVDNEQFF. CDR3 in DNA: TGTGCCAGCAGCTTAGGACAGGGGGTGGACAATGAGCAGTTCTTC.

V is TRBV19 and J is TRBJ1-1, with 8 nucleotides matching TRBD1. CDR3 length equals 14 residues. In germline, CDR1 is LNHDA, CDR2 SQIVND (reference sequence). The J segment lost 4 bases and the V segment lost 5 bases, leaving 6 bases of the junction unmatched. The CDR3 nucleotides are TGTGCCAGTAGTGACAGGGGTCCGGGCACTGAAGCTTTCTTT. Translation gives CASSDRGPGTEAFF.

The CDR3 nucleotides read TGTGCCACCAGCAGAGTAGGGGGTAATCAGCCCCAGCATTTT. It yields the protein CATSRVGGNQPQHF. The rearrangement uses TRBV15 and TRBJ1-5; D is perhaps TRBD1 (6 bases). The CDR3 sequence is 14 residues long. The V and J ends lost 1 base and 4 bases respectively, with 8 bases between them. Germline V lookup: CDR1 LNHNV, CDR2 YYDKDF (reference sequence).

The V gene is TRBV7-9, the J gene TRBJ1-1; the D gene is possibly TRBD1 (6 bases). CDR3 length: 13 residues. Germline CDR1 is SEHNR and CDR2 is FQNEAQ (reference sequence). V dropped 7 bases and J dropped 1 base, with 10 bases sitting between them. CDR3 sequence: CASIDRRNTEAFF. The CDR3, as DNA: TGTGCCAGCATCGACAGGAGGAACACTGAAGCTTTCTTT. Drawing the rest from reference TRBV7-9 and TRBJ1-1, the complete variable domain is DTGVSQNPRHKITKRGQNVTFRCDPISEHNRLYWYRQTLGQGPEFLTYFQNEAQLEKSRLLSDRFSAERPKGSFSTLEIQRTEQGDSAMYLCASIDRRNTEAFFGQGTRLTVV.

The J gene is TRBJ1-1, the V gene TRBV7-9; 8 positions agree with TRBD1. Germline loops: CDR1 SEHNR, CDR2 FQNEAQ (reference sequence). There are 14 residues in the CDR3. The V and J ends lost 4 bases and 3 bases, in that order; junction bases with no gene match: 4. The CDR3 reads CASSSQGADTEAFF. CDR3 nucleotides: TGTGCCAGCAGCTCCCAGGGGGCAGACACTGAAGCTTTCTTT.

This clone was counted once. V usage is TRBV7-3 and J usage is TRBJ1-1, with 9 bases identical to TRBD1. With V trimmed by 5 bases and J by 1 base, 5 bases remained unmatched. The CDR3 has 15 amino acids. The germline CDR1 and CDR2 sequences are SGHTA and FQGTGA. The CDR3 coding sequence is TGTGCCAGCAGCCAGAGGACAGGGGCGAACACTGAAGCTTTCTTT. Protein sequence: CASSQRTGANTEAFF.

The chain joins TRBV24-1 to TRBJ2-3, with D possibly TRBD2 on 5 matching bases. The V gene's germline CDR1 is KGHDR and CDR2 SFDVKD. CDR3 length equals 15 residues. Between the trimmed V and J ends, which lost 1 base and 4 bases, there was a span of 11 bases. The CDR3 reads CATSDLNGMPDTQYF. In DNA, the CDR3 is TGTGCCACCAGTGATTTAAACGGGATGCCAGATACGCAGTATTTT.

This sequence joins TRBV7-9 and TRBJ1-1, with 10 bases aligning to TRBD1. Trimming cost V 1 base and J 1 base; bases outside gene matches: 9. CDR1 is SEHNR and CDR2 is FQNEAQ in the germline V gene (reference sequence). This CDR3 contains 18 residues. The DNA for the CDR3 is TGTGCCAGCAGCTTAGTTCCCGGGACAGGGGTAAGGAACACTGAAGCTTTCTTT. Translated, it gives CASSLVPGTGVRNTEAFF.

This clone has only a few counts. The rearrangement uses TRBV2 and TRBJ1-2, with 9 bases fitting TRBD1. The CDR3 loop spans 15 amino acids. The trim removed 1 base at V and 2 bases at J, leaving 2 bases unmatched. The V gene's germline CDR1 is SNHLY and CDR2 FYNNEI. Here the CDR3 DNA reads TGTGCCAGCAGTGAAGACAGGGGGCCCAACTATGGCTACACCTTC. It is translated as CASSEDRGPNYGYTF. Together with reference TRBV2 and TRBJ1-2, the CDR3 gives the full variable domain: EPEVTQTPSHQVTQMGQEVILRCVPISNHLYFYWYRQILGQKVEFLVSFYNNEISEKSEIFDDQFSVERPDGSNFTLKIRSTKLEDSAMYFCASSEDRGPNYGYTFGSGTRLTVV.